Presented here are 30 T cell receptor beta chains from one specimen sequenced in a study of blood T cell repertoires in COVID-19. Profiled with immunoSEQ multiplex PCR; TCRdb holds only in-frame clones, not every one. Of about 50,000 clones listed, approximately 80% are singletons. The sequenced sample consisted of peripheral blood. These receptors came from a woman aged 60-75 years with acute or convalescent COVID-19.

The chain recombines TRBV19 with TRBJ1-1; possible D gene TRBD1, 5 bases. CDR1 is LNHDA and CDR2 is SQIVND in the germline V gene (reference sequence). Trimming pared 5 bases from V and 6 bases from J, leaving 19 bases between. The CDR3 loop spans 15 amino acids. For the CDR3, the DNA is TGTGCCAGTAGTGACCCGGGGCAGGGACTCCCTGAAGCTTTCTTT. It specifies CASSDPGQGLPEAFF.

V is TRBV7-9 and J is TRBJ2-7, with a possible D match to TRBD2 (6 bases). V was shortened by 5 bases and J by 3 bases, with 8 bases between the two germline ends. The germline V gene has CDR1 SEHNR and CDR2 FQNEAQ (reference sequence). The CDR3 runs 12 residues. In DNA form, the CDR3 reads TGTGCCAGCAGCCCGCGGGGCTACGAGCAGTACTTC. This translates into CASSPRGYEQYF.

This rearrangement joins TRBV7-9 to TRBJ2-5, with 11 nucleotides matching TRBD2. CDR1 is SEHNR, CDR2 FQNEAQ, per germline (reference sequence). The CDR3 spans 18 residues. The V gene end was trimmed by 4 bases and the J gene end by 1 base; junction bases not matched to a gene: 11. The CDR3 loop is CASSSGGTSGERQETQYF. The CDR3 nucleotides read TGTGCCAGCAGCTCGGGGGGGACTAGCGGAGAGCGCCAAGAGACCCAGTACTTC. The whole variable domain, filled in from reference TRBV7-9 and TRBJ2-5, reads DTGVSQNPRHKITKRGQNVTFRCDPISEHNRLYWYRQTLGQGPEFLTYFQNEAQLEKSRLLSDRFSAERPKGSFSTLEIQRTEQGDSAMYLCASSSGGTSGERQETQYFGPGTRLLVL.

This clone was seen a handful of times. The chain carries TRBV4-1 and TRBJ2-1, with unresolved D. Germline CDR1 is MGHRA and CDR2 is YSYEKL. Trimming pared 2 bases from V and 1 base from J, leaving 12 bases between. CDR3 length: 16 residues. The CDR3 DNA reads TGCGCCAGCAGCCAAATCCGTCGCAGGTCCTACAATGAGCAGTTCTTC. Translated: CASSQIRRRSYNEQFF.

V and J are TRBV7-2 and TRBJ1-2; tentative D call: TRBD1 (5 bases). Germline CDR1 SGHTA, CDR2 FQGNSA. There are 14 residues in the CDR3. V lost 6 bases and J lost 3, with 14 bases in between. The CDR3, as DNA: TGTGCCAGCAGTTATTTGGGGGGGTACTATGGCTACACCTTC. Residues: CASSYLGGYYGYTF.

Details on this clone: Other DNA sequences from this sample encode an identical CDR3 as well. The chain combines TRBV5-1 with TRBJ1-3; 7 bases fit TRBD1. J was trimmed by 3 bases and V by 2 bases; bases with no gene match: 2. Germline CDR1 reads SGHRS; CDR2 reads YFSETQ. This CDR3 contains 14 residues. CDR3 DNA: TGCGCCAGCAGCTTAGGGACAGATGGAAACACCATATATTTT. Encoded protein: CASSLGTDGNTIYF.

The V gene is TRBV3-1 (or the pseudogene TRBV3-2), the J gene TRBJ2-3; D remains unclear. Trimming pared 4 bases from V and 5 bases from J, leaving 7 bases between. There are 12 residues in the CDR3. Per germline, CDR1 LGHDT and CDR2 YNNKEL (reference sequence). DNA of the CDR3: TGTGCCAGCAGCCTCAGCGTAGATACGCAGTATTTT. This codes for CASSLSVDTQYF.

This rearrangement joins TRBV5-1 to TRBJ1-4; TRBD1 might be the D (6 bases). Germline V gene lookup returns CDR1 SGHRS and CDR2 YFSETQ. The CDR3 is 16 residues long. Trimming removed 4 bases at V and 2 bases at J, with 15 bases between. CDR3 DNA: TGCGCCAGCAGCCCGGAAGGACAGCCGACTAATGAAAAACTGTTTTTT. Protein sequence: CASSPEGQPTNEKLFF.

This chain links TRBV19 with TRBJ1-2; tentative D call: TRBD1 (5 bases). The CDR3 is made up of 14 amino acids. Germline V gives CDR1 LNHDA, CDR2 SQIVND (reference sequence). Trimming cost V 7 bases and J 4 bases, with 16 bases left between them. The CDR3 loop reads CASKLAGQFYGYTF. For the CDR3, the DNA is TGTGCCAGTAAATTGGCAGGGCAATTCTATGGCTACACCTTC.

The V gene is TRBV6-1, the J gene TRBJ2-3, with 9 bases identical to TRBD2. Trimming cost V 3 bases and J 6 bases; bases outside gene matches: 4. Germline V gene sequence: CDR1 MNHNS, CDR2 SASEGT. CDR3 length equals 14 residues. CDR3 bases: TGTGCCAGCAGTGAGCGGGGGGGCCTTGATACGCAGTATTTT. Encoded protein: CASSERGGLDTQYF.

CDR3 nucleotide sequence: TGTGCCAGCAGTCTGACTCAAAATGCGGGCTACACCTTC. Its protein is CASSLTQNAGYTF. This chain joins TRBV27 and TRBJ1-2; no clear D gene. The germline gives CDR1 MNHEY, CDR2 SMNVEV (reference sequence). CDR3 length equals 13 residues. Between the trimmed V and J ends, which lost 5 bases and 8 bases, there was a span of 15 bases.

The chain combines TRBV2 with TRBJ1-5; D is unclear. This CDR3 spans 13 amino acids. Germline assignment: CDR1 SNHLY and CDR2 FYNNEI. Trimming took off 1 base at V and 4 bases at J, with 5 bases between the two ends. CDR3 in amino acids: CASSEGQNQPQHF. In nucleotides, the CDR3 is TGTGCCAGCAGTGAAGGGCAGAATCAGCCCCAGCATTTT.

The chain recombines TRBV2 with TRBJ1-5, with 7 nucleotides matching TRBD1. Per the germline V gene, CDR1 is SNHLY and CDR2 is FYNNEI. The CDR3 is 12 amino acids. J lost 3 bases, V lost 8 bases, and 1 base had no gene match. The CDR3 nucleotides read TGTGCCAGCGGACAGGACAATCAGCCCCAGCATTTT. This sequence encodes CASGQDNQPQHF.

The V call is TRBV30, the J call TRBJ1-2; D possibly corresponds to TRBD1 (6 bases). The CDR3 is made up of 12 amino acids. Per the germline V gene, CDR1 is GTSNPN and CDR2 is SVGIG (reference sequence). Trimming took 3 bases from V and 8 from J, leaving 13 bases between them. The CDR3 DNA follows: TGTGCCTGGAGGCAGGGGCTTGTAGGCTACACCTTC. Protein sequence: CAWRQGLVGYTF.

CDR3 nucleotide sequence: TGCGCCAGCAGGCAGGGGAACTATGGCTACACCTTC. As protein: CASRQGNYGYTF. V and J are TRBV5-1 and TRBJ1-2; possibly TRBD1 for D (6 bases). The germline V gene has CDR1 SGHRS and CDR2 YFSETQ. Trimming took 5 bases from V and 2 from J, leaving 7 bases between them. The CDR3 is 12 amino acids.

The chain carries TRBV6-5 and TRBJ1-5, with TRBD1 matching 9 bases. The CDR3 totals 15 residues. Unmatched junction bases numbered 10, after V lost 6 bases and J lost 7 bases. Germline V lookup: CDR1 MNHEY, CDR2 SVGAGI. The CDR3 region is CASSLGQGQEQPQHF. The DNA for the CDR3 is TGTGCCAGCAGCTTGGGACAGGGTCAGGAGCAGCCCCAGCATTTT.

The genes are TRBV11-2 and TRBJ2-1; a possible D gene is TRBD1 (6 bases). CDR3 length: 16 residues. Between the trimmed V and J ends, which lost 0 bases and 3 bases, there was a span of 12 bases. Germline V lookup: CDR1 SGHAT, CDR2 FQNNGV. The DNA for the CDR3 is TGTGCCAGCAGCTTAGATACAGGGAACGTCTACAATGAGCAGTTCTTC. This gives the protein CASSLDTGNVYNEQFF.

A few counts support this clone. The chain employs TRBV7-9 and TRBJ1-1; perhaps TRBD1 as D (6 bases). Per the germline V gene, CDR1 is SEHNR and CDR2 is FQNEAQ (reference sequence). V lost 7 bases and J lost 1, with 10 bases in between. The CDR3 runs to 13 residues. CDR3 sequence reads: CASKTQGNTEAFF. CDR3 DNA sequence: TGTGCCAGCAAGACACAGGGGAACACTGAAGCTTTCTTT.

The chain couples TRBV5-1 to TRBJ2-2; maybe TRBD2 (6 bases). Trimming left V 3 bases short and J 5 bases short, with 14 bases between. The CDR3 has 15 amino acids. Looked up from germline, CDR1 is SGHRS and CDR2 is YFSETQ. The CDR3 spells CASSSAGGWTGELFF. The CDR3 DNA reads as TGCGCCAGCAGCTCCGCCGGGGGTTGGACCGGGGAGCTGTTTTTT.

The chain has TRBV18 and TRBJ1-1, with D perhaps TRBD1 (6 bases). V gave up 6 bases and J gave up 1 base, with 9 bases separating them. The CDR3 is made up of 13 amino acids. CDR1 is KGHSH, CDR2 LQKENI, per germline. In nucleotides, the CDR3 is TGTGCCAGCTCTACGGGACAGAACACTGAAGCTTTCTTT. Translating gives CASSTGQNTEAFF.

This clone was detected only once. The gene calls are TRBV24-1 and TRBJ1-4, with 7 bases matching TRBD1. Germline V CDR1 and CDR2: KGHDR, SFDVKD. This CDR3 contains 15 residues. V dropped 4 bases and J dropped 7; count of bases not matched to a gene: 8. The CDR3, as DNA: TGTGCCACCAGTGACTCAACAGGGGCGGGTGAAAAACTGTTTTTT. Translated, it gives CATSDSTGAGEKLFF.

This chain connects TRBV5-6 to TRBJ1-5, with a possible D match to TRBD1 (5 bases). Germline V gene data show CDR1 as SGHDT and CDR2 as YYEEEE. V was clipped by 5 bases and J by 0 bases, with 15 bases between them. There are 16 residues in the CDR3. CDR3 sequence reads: CASSSTGSTSNQPQHF. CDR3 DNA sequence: TGTGCCAGCAGTTCCACAGGTTCCACTAGCAATCAGCCCCAGCATTTT.

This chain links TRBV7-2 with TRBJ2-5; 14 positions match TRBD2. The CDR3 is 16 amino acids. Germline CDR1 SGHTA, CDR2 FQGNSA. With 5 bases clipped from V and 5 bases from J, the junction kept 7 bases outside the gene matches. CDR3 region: CASSHGLAGGLETQYF. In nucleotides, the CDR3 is TGTGCCAGCAGCCATGGACTAGCGGGGGGATTGGAGACCCAGTACTTC.

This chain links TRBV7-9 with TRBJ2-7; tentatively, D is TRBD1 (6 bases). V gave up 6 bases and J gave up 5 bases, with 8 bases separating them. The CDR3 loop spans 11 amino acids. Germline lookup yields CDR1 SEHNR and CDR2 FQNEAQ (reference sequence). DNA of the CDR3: TGTGCCAGCAGACAGGGAAACGAGCAGTACTTC. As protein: CASRQGNEQYF.

As DNA, the CDR3 is TGTGCCACTGACAGGGGCTATAGCACAGATACGCAGTATTTT. Amino acid sequence: CATDRGYSTDTQYF. The V gene is TRBV10-3, the J gene TRBJ2-3; 8 nucleotides line up with TRBD1. Trimming removed 10 bases from V and 0 bases from J; junction bases left unmatched: 6. The CDR3 is made up of 14 amino acids. Per germline, CDR1 ENHRY and CDR2 SYGVKD.

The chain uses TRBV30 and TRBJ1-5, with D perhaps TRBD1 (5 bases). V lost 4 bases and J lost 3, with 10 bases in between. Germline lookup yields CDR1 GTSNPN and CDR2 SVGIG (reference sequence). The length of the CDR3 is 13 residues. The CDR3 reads CAWTSGSNQPQHF. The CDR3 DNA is TGTGCCTGGACGTCAGGGTCCAATCAGCCCCAGCATTTT.

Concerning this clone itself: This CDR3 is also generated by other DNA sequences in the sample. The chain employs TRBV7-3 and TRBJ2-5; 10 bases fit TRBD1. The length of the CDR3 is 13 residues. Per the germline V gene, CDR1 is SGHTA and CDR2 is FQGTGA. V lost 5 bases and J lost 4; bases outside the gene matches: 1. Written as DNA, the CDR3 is TGTGCCAGCAGCAGGGACAGGGGAGAGACCCAGTACTTC. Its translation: CASSRDRGETQYF. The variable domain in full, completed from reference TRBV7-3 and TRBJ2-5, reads GAGVSQTPSNKVTEKGKYVELRCDPISGHTALYWYRQSLGQGPEFLIYFQGTGAADDSGLPNDRFFAVRPEGSVSTLKIQRTERGDSAVYLCASSRDRGETQYFGPGTRLLVL.

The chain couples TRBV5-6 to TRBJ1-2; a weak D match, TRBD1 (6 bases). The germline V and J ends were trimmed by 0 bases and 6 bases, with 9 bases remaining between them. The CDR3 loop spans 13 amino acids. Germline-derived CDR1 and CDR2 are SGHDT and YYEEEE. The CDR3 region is CASSLARGDGYTF. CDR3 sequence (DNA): TGTGCCAGCAGCTTGGCCAGGGGCGATGGCTACACCTTC.

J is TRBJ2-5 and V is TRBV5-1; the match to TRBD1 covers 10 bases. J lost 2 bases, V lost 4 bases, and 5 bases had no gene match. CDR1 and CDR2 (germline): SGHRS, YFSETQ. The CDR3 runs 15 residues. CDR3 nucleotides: TGCGCCAGCAGCGCGGGACAGGGGCCACAAGAGACCCAGTACTTC. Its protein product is CASSAGQGPQETQYF.

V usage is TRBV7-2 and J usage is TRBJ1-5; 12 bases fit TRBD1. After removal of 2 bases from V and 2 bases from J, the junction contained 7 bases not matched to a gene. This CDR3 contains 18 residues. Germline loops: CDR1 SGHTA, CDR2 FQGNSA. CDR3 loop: CASSLRGQGAFGNQPQHF. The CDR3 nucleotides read TGTGCCAGCAGCTTACGGGGACAGGGGGCATTCGGCAATCAGCCCCAGCATTTT.